Listed below are T cell receptor beta chains from one sample, sequenced in a study of shared clonotypes between healthy human individuals. Method: immunoSEQ multiplex PCR; TCRdb's copy keeps in-frame clones and lacks some. The table lists about 2.3 million clones, around 92% of them singletons. The sequenced sample consisted of naive CD4+ T cells from PBMCs. The receptor set was obtained from a man aged 18 to 29 in good health. Some clones in this sample may be carry-over from other donors' samples. CDR3s include the opening cysteine and the closing phenylalanine or tryptophan. A D gene is named only where the DNA matches it firmly. A clone size is listed for some rows: how often the clone was seen (once, few, many), or a class if it is expanded.

d_call clone_size j_call v_call cdr3_nt cdr3_aa
TRBD1 few TRBJ1-3 TRBV18 TGTGCCAGCTCACCGACAGGACAGGGACGAAACACCATATATTTT CASSPTGQGRNTIYF
NA NA TRBJ2-5 TRBV5-1 TGCGCCAGCAGCTTGGCCGTTTCAGGGCCAGAGACCCAGTACTTC CASSLAVSGPETQYF
NA NA TRBJ2-7 TRBV6-5 TGTGCCAGCAGGACAAGTTACGAGCAGTACTTC CASRTSYEQYF
NA NA TRBJ1-6 TRBV28 TGTGCCAGCACAGAACCACGGAATTCACCCCTCCACTTT CASTEPRNSPLHF
TRBD2 NA TRBJ2-7 TRBV9 TGTGCCAGCAGCGTACGTGGGAGGGCCGACGAGCAGTACTTC CASSVRGRADEQYF
NA NA TRBJ1-3 TRBV7-2 TGTGCCAGCAGCTTAGAAGGGCCCCCCACCATATATTTT CASSLEGPPTIYF
NA NA TRBJ1-4 TRBV28 TGTGCCAGCACCAACGGGGAAAAACTGTTTTTT CASTNGEKLFF
TRBD2 NA TRBJ2-1 TRBV9 TGTGCCAGCAGCGTTAGCGGGAGTAACAATGAGCAGTTCTTC CASSVSGSNNEQFF
NA once TRBJ1-2 TRBV7-9 TGTGCCAGCAGCCCAGGGACCTCATTGGTGGACACCTTC CASSPGTSLVDTF
NA NA TRBJ2-3 TRBV9 TGTGCCAGCAGCCCCGAAGGTTACCGCACAGATACGCAGTATTTT CASSPEGYRTDTQYF
TRBD1 NA TRBJ1-5 TRBV18 TGTGCCAGCTCTCACAGGGGAGTAGATCAGCCCCAGCATTTT CASSHRGVDQPQHF
TRBD1 NA TRBJ1-4 TRBV11-2 TGTGCCAGCAGCTCGACAGGGAGGGAAAAACTGTTTTTT CASSSTGREKLFF
TRBD1 NA TRBJ1-2 TRBV5-4 TGTGCCAGCAGCTTGGGACCAGGGGGCTATGGCTACACCTTC CASSLGPGGYGYTF
TRBD2 NA TRBJ2-1 TRBV11-2 TGTGCCAGCAGCTTAGACCCCCCGGGACTAGCGGGAGTCAATGAGCAGTTCTTC CASSLDPPGLAGVNEQFF
NA NA TRBJ2-7 TRBV7-9 TGTGCCAGCAGCAACAACAGTTTGGTCGCCCTCTACGAGCAGTACTTC CASSNNSLVALYEQYF
NA once TRBJ2-1 TRBV18 TGTGCCAGCTCAGCCGCTCAGGGCTATGAGCAGTTCTTC CASSAAQGYEQFF
TRBD2 NA TRBJ2-7 TRBV5-8 TGTGCCGGAAGACTAGCGGGAGGAACCCTCGAGCAGTACTTC CAGRLAGGTLEQYF
NA NA TRBJ1-2 TRBV28 TGTGCCAGCGGGGGTTATGGCTACACCTTC CASGGYGYTF
NA once TRBJ2-5 TRBV18 TGTGCCAGCTCATGGTATCGCAAGCAAGAGACCCAGTACTTC CASSWYRKQETQYF
NA NA TRBJ2-1 TRBV5-4 TGTGCCAGCAGCGGGGTGCGGGACAGCGACTCCTACAATGAGCAGTTCTTC CASSGVRDSDSYNEQFF
TRBD1 NA TRBJ1-5 TRBV7-3 TGTGCCAGCAGCGCGACAGGGGCCCCCAATCAGCCCCAGCATTTT CASSATGAPNQPQHF
NA NA TRBJ2-1 TRBV7-2 TGTGCCAGCAGCTTGAATAACTACGAAGAGCAGTTCTTC CASSLNNYEEQFF
NA NA TRBJ2-1 TRBV27 TGTGCCAGCAGTTTTTCGCGGAGAAGCTCCTACAATGAGCAGTTCTTC CASSFSRRSSYNEQFF
NA NA TRBJ2-1 TRBV21-1 TGTGCCAGCAGCAAAGTGGCTAGCGGGAGGCCCTACAATGAGCAGTTCTTC CASSKVASGRPYNEQFF
TRBD2 NA TRBJ2-1 TRBV7-9 TGTGCCAGCAGCTCATCTAGCGGGAGGGCCTTCGTGAATGAGCAGTTCTTC CASSSSSGRAFVNEQFF
NA NA TRBJ1-1 TRBV7-9 TGTGCCAGCAGCACTGCACCCCTATTGAACACTGAAGCTTTCTTT CASSTAPLLNTEAFF
NA NA TRBJ2-1 TRBV11-2 TGTGCCAGCAGCCCCAGGCGGGACTACAATGAGCAGTTCTTC CASSPRRDYNEQFF
TRBD2 NA TRBJ2-5 TRBV5-1 TGCGCCAGCAGCACCAGGGTAGCGGGAGAGGGGACCCAGTACTTC CASSTRVAGEGTQYF